The 23 T cell receptor beta chains given below trace back to one sample, sequenced in a study of OX40 agonist ivuxolimab in advanced cancers. The table came from immunoSEQ multiplex PCR; TCRdb's copy has only in-frame clones and leaves some out. The sample holds tens of thousands of clones, 89% seen once. Specimen: CD4+ or CD8+ T cells sorted from blood, collected in a trial of the OX40 agonist ivuxolimab. These receptors were collected from an adult with an advanced solid tumor such as melanoma, head and neck, liver or kidney cancer.

The CDR3 loop is CASSQAFWRESNTGELFF. The DNA of the CDR3 is TGCGCCAGCAGCCAAGCATTTTGGCGGGAGTCGAACACCGGGGAGCTGTTTTTT. The V and J genes are TRBV4-1 and TRBJ2-2; TRBD2 matches at 7 bases. Trimming at V came to 1 base and at J to 0 bases, leaving 8 bases not matched to a gene. CDR3 length: 18 residues. Germline-derived CDR1 and CDR2 are MGHRA and YSYEKL.

This sequence joins TRBV7-9 and TRBJ2-7; 9 bases are shared with TRBD1. Germline CDR1 is SEHNR and CDR2 is FQNEAQ (reference sequence). V shed 3 bases and J 4 bases; nucleotides not matched to a gene: 1. The CDR3 has 13 residues. The CDR3, as DNA: TGTGCCAGCAGCTTGGACAGGGGTTACGAGCAGTACTTC. Translated: CASSLDRGYEQYF.

The V and J genes are TRBV27 and TRBJ2-5; TRBD1 agrees at 11 bases. TRBJ2-7 matches the DNA end more closely, so the J call is doubtful. This CDR3 region has 14 residues. Germline assignment: CDR1 MNHEY and CDR2 SMNVEV (reference sequence). The CDR3 sequence: CASSHRDRGYEQYF. DNA of the CDR3: TGTGCCAGCAGTCACCGGGACAGGGGGTACGAGCAGTACTTC.

This clone was detected only once. V is TRBV5-1 and J is TRBJ1-6; D unresolved. V was clipped by 0 bases and J by 12 bases, with 10 bases between them. The CDR3 loop spans 13 amino acids. From germline, CDR1 is SGHRS and CDR2 YFSETQ. In DNA form, the CDR3 reads TGCGCCAGCAGCTTGGGTGCAGCCGAACCCCTCCACTTT. It is translated as CASSLGAAEPLHF.

A single count supports this clone. The same CDR3 also results from other DNA sequences found in this sample. J is TRBJ2-1 and V is TRBV7-2, with 9 bases matching TRBD2. The germline V gene encodes CDR1 SGHTA and CDR2 FQGNSA. The ends lost 5 bases at V and 5 bases at J; junction bases unmatched: 7. The CDR3 spans 15 residues. CDR3 sequence (DNA): TGTGCCAGCAGCCCCGGGACTAGCCTGAACAATGAGCAGTTCTTC. Translation gives CASSPGTSLNNEQFF. Complete variable domain (other parts from reference TRBV7-2 and TRBJ2-1): GAGVSQSPSNKVTEKGKDVELRCDPISGHTALYWYRQSLGQGLEFLIYFQGNSAPDKSGLPSDRFSAERTGGSVSTLTIQRTQQEDSAVYLCASSPGTSLNNEQFFGPGTRLTVL.

DNA for the CDR3: TGTGCCAGCAGTGAAAACAGGCGGGCCACTGAAGCTTTCTTT. This codes for CASSENRRATEAFF. This chain uses TRBV6-1 with TRBJ1-1, with D maybe TRBD1 (5 bases). The CDR3 consists of 14 residues. The germline V and J ends were trimmed by 2 bases and 4 bases, with 11 bases remaining between them. Germline V lookup: CDR1 MNHNS, CDR2 SASEGT.

The chain couples TRBV28 to TRBJ1-1; maybe TRBD1 (5 bases). CDR3 size: 14 residues. The V gene's germline CDR1 is MDHEN and CDR2 SYDVKM. The V end lost 4 bases, the J end lost 0 bases, and 9 bases lay between the germline ends. In DNA, the CDR3 is TGTGCCAGCAGTTCGGGACGGTTGAACACTGAAGCTTTCTTT. It is translated as CASSSGRLNTEAFF.

The rearrangement links TRBV18 to TRBJ1-6; TRBD1 is a possible D gene (5 bases). With 3 bases removed from V and 12 bases from J, the gap between germline ends came to 12 bases. The germline V gene has CDR1 KGHSH and CDR2 LQKENI. The CDR3 sequence is 13 residues long. CDR3 sequence reads: CASSPAGGVPLHF. CDR3 DNA: TGTGCCAGCTCACCGGCTGGGGGAGTACCCCTCCACTTT.

V is TRBV19 and J is TRBJ2-2; tentative D call: TRBD2 (5 bases). The germline gives CDR1 LNHDA, CDR2 SQIVND (reference sequence). V was shortened by 5 bases and J by 5 bases, with 12 bases between the two germline ends. The CDR3 consists of 14 residues. The CDR3 region is CASSRGGYTGELFF. CDR3 sequence (DNA): TGTGCCAGTAGTCGGGGTGGATATACCGGGGAGCTGTTTTTT.

The rearrangement uses TRBV11-2 and TRBJ2-2; either TRBD1 or TRBD2 may supply D (5 bases each). The CDR3 spans 15 residues. Trimming shortened V by 3 bases and J by 6 bases, and 14 bases separated the two germline ends. Per the germline V gene, CDR1 is SGHAT and CDR2 is FQNNGV. CDR3 DNA: TGTGCCAGCAGCTTTGTAGGGGTTAGCGCCGGGGAGCTGTTTTTT. Translation: CASSFVGVSAGELFF.

The chain links TRBV5-1 to TRBJ2-7; no firm D call. This CDR3 is 14 amino acids long. With 4 bases removed from V and 0 bases from J, the gap between germline ends came to 11 bases. Germline CDR1 SGHRS, CDR2 YFSETQ. The CDR3 nucleotides read TGCGCCAGCAGCGGTGGCGCGGTCTCCTACGAGCAGTACTTC. Translated, it gives CASSGGAVSYEQYF.

The chain carries TRBV29-1 and TRBJ2-3, with D possibly TRBD2 on 5 matching bases. With 8 bases removed from V and 0 bases from J, the gap between germline ends came to 21 bases. CDR1 SQVTM and CDR2 ANQGSEA come from the germline V gene. The CDR3 totals 16 residues. CDR3: CSPTLLADTSTDTQYF. The CDR3 nucleotides read TGCAGCCCTACCTTGCTAGCTGATACTAGCACAGATACGCAGTATTTT.

A single count supports this clone. CDR3 sequence (DNA): TGTGCCAGCAGCGTATCGACCGGCAGGGGGCCAGATACGCAGTATTTT. Amino acid sequence: CASSVSTGRGPDTQYF. The V call is TRBV9, the J call TRBJ2-3; 8 bases align to TRBD1. The junction had 8 bases not matched to a gene; V was cut back by 1 base and J by 4 bases. CDR3 length equals 16 residues. In germline, CDR1 is SGDLS, CDR2 YYNGEE.

The gene calls are TRBV5-4 and TRBJ2-1; TRBD2 agrees at 8 bases. Germline CDR1 SGHNT, CDR2 YYREEE (reference sequence). CDR3 length: 13 residues. After removal of 4 bases from V and 9 bases from J, the junction contained 6 bases not matched to a gene. The CDR3 DNA follows: TGTGCCAGCAGCCCGGGACTAGTTTCTGAGCAGTTCTTC. As protein: CASSPGLVSEQFF.

Of note for this clone: The junction departs from the called germline gene at one end, perhaps through a read error. V is TRBV7-7 and J is TRBJ1-4; weak D call: TRBD1 (6 bases). The CDR3 runs to 15 residues. Per the germline V gene, CDR1 is SSHAT and CDR2 is FNYEAQ (reference sequence). DNA of the CDR3: TGTGCTAGCAGCTTATCGGCAGGGGTTAATGAAAAACTGTTTTTT. The encoded protein is CASSLSAGVNEKLFF.

The sample holds a few counts of this clone. CDR3 nucleotides: TGTGCCAGCAGAGACACTGAAGCTTTCTTT. Translated, it gives CASRDTEAFF. The gene calls are TRBV6-1 and TRBJ1-1; the D is unclear. This CDR3 is 10 amino acids long. Germline V gene data show CDR1 as MNHNS and CDR2 as SASEGT. V lost 6 bases and J 3 bases, leaving 2 bases between the germline ends.

V is TRBV7-2 and J is TRBJ2-7; 9 nucleotides line up with TRBD2. This CDR3 region has 16 residues. Germline trimming cut 5 bases from V and 2 bases from J; bases unmatched to any gene: 10. Germline loops: CDR1 SGHTA, CDR2 FQGNSA. The CDR3 sequence: CASSPRGGGATYEQYF. Here the CDR3 DNA reads TGTGCCAGCAGCCCGCGGGGCGGGGGGGCCACCTACGAGCAGTACTTC. Combining the CDR3 with reference TRBV7-2 and TRBJ2-7 gives the whole variable domain GAGVSQSPSNKVTEKGKDVELRCDPISGHTALYWYRQSLGQGLEFLIYFQGNSAPDKSGLPSDRFSAERTGGSVSTLTIQRTQQEDSAVYLCASSPRGGGATYEQYFGPGTRLTVT.

J is TRBJ2-7 and V is TRBV5-1, with TRBD1 matching over 11 bases. With V trimmed by 6 bases and J by 5 bases, 10 bases remained unmatched. This CDR3 has 15 amino acids. Germline V lookup: CDR1 SGHRS, CDR2 YFSETQ. The DNA of the CDR3 is TGCGCCAGCAATCGATTTGGACAGGGGGCCGACGAGCAGTACTTC. Translated, it gives CASNRFGQGADEQYF.

CDR3 in amino acids: CASSIGLRYEQFF. CDR3 nucleotide sequence: TGTGCCAGTAGTATAGGACTCCGGTATGAGCAGTTCTTC. V and J are TRBV19 and TRBJ2-1; D remains ambiguous. The CDR3 loop spans 13 amino acids. V was clipped by 1 base and J by 8 bases, with 9 bases between them. The germline CDR1 and CDR2 sequences are LNHDA and SQIVND (reference sequence). The full variable domain, in which reference TRBV19 and TRBJ2-1 provide the parts outside the CDR3, is DGGITQSPKYLFRKEGQNVTLSCEQNLNHDAMYWYRQDPGQGLRLIYYSQIVNDFQKGDIAEGYSVSREKKESFPLTVTSAQKNPTAFYLCASSIGLRYEQFFGPGTRLTVL.

The genes are TRBV21-1 and TRBJ1-5; the table assigns TRBD1, which was not confirmed against the DNA. TRBV21-1 is listed as a pseudogene. The CDR3 runs to 20 residues. CDR3 sequence (DNA): TGTGCCAGCAGCAAAGAAAGGGGGGAGGACAGGCCCTATAGCAATCAGCCCCAGCATTTT. It is translated as CASSKERGEDRPYSNQPQHF.

This sequence joins TRBV2 and TRBJ2-5, with unresolved D. V lost 5 bases to trimming and J lost 1 base, with 2 bases between them. The CDR3 runs to 11 residues. Per the germline V gene, CDR1 is SNHLY and CDR2 is FYNNEI. DNA of the CDR3: TGTGCCAGCAGTATCCAAGAGACCCAGTACTTC. Protein sequence: CASSIQETQYF.

J is TRBJ1-3 and V is TRBV29-1; the D is unclear. This CDR3 is built from 14 residues. Between the trimmed V and J ends, which lost 6 bases and 6 bases, there was a span of 18 bases. Germline V gene sequence: CDR1 SQVTM, CDR2 ANQGSEA. The chain's CDR3 is CSVATGLDANTIYF. The DNA of the CDR3 is TGCAGCGTAGCGACTGGACTTGATGCAAACACCATATATTTT.

This chain connects TRBV5-8 to TRBJ1-2, with 7 bases matching TRBD1. Germline CDR1 reads SGHTS; CDR2 reads YDEGEE. Trimming removed 6 bases from V and 4 bases from J; junction bases left unmatched: 6. The CDR3 length is 13 residues. The CDR3 nucleotides are TGTGCCAGCAATGCAGGGGGACCCTATGGCTACACCTTC. Translating it yields CASNAGGPYGYTF. Based on the CDR3 plus reference TRBV5-8 and TRBJ1-2, the full variable domain is EAGVTQSPTHLIKTRGQQATLRCSPISGHTSVYWYQQALGLGLQFLLWYDEGEERNRGNFPPRFSGRQFPNYSSELNVNALELEDSALYLCASNAGGPYGYTFGSGTRLTVV.